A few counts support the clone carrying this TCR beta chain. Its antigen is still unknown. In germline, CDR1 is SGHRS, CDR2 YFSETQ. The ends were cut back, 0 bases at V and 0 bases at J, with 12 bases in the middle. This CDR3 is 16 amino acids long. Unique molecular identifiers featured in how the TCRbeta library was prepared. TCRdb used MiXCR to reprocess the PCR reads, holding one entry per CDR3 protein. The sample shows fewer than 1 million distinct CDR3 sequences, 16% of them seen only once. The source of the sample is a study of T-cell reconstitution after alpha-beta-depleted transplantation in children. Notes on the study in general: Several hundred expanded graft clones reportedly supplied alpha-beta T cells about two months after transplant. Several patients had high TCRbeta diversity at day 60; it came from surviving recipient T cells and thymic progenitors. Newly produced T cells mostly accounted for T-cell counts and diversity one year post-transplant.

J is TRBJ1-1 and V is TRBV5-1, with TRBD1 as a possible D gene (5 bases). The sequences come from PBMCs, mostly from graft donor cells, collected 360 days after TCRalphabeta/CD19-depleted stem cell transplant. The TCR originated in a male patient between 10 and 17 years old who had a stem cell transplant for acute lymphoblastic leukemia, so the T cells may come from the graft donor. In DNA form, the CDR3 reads TGCGCCAGCAGCTTGGTTGCCCGGGGGATGAACACTGAAGCTTTCTTT. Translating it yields CASSLVARGMNTEAFF.